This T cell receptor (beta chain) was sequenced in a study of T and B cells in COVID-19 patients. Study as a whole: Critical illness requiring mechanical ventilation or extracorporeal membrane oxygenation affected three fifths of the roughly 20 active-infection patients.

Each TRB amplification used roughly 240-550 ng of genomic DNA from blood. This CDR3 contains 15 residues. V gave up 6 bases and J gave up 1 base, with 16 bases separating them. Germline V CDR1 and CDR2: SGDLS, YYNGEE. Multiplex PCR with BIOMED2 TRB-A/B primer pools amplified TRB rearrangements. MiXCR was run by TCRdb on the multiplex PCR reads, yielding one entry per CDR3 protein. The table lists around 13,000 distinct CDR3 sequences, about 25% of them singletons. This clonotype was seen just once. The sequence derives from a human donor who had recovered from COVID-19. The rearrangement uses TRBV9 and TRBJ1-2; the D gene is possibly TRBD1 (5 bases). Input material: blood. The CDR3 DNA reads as TGTGCCAGCAACCGCGGGGGGGGAAATAACTATGGCTACACCTTC. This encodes CASNRGGGNNYGYTF.